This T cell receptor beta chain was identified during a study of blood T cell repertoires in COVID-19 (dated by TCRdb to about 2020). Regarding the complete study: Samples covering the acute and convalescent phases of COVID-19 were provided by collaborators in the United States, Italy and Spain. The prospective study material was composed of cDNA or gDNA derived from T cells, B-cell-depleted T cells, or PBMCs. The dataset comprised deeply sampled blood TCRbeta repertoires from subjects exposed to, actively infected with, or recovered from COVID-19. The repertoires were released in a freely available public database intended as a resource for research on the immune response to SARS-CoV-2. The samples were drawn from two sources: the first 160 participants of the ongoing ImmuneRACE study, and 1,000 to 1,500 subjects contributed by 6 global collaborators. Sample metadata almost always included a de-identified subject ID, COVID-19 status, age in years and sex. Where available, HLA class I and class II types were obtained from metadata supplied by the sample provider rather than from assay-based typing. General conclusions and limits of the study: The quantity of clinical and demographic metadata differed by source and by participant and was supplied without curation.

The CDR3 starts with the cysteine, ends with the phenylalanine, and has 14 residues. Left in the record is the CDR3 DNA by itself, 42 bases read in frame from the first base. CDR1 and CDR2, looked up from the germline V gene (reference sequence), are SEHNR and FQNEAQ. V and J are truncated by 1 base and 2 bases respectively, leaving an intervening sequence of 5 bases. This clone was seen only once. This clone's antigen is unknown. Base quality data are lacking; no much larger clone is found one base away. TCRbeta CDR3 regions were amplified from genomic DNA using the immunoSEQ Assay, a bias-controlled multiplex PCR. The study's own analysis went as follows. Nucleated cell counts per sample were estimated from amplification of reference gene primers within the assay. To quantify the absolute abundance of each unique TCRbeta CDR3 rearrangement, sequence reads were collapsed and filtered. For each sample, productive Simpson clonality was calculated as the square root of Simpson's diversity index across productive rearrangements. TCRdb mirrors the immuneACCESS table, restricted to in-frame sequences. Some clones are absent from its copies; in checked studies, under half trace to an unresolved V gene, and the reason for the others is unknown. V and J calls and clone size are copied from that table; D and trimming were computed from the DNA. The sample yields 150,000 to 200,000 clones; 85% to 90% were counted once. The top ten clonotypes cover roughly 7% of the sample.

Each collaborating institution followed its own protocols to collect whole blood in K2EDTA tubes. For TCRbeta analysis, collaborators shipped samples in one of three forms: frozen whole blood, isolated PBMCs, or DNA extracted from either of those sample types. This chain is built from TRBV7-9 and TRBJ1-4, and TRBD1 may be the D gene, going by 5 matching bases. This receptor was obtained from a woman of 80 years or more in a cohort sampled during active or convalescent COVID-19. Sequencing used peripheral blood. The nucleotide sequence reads TGTGCCAGCAGCTTAGGACAGACTAATGAAAAACTGTTTTTT. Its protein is CASSLGQTNEKLFF.